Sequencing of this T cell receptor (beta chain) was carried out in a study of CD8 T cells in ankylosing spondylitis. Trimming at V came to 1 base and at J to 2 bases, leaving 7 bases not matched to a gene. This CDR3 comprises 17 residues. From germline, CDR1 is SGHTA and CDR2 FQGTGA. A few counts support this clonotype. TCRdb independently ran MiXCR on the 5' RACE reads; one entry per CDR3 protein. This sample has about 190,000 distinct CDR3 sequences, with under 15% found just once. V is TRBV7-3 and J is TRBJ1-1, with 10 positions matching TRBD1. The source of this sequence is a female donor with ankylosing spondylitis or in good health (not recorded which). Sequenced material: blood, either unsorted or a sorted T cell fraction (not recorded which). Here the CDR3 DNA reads TGTGCCAGCAGCTTAAAGGGGACAGGGGTTCTTAACACTGAAGCTTTCTTT. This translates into CASSLKGTGVLNTEAFF.